The 24 T cell receptor beta chains below come from one sample, sequenced in a study of blood T cell repertoires in COVID-19. The assay was immunoSEQ multiplex PCR, and TCRdb's table has in-frame clones only and misses some. In the table there are fewer than 150,000 clones, about 80% of which are singletons. Sequenced sample: peripheral blood. The receptors come from a woman between 45 and 65 years old with acute or convalescent COVID-19.

This chain links TRBV3-1 (or the pseudogene TRBV3-2) with TRBJ2-1, with 9 bases aligning to TRBD2. The CDR3 contains 16 residues. The ends lost 3 bases at V and 2 bases at J; junction bases unmatched: 5. Germline CDR1 reads LGHDT; CDR2 reads YNNKEL (reference sequence). The chain's CDR3 is CASSHPSGVPYNEQFF. The CDR3 DNA is TGTGCCAGCAGCCATCCTAGCGGGGTCCCCTACAATGAGCAGTTCTTC.

The rearrangement links TRBV3-1 (or the pseudogene TRBV3-2) to TRBJ1-6, with no clear D. Germline values: CDR1 LGHDT, CDR2 YNNKEL (reference sequence). Trimming removed 10 bases at V and 8 bases at J, with 15 bases between. The CDR3 totals 13 residues. The CDR3 is CATSPTTHSPLHF. The CDR3 nucleotides are TGTGCCACCTCGCCAACAACGCATTCACCCCTCCACTTT.

The chain recombines TRBV19 with TRBJ2-1; tentative D call: TRBD2 (6 bases). The germline V gene encodes CDR1 LNHDA and CDR2 SQIVND (reference sequence). This CDR3 is built from 14 residues. Trimming removed 10 bases at V and 6 bases at J, with 19 bases between. The chain's CDR3 is CATVDGGVSNEQFF. The CDR3 DNA reads as TGTGCCACGGTGGACGGAGGGGTGTCCAATGAGCAGTTCTTC.

V usage is TRBV5-1 and J usage is TRBJ1-1; D ambiguous. V dropped 1 base and J dropped 4 bases, with 17 bases sitting between them. The CDR3 is 16 residues long. Germline CDR1 and CDR2: SGHRS and YFSETQ. CDR3 bases: TGCGCCAGCAGCTTGCGACACCCCCACGAGGGCACTGAAGCTTTCTTT. Its protein is CASSLRHPHEGTEAFF.

This chain links TRBV24-1 with TRBJ2-1, with a weak D call TRBD1 (6 bases). Trimming removed 5 bases from V and 5 bases from J, with 15 bases in between. CDR1 is KGHDR, CDR2 SFDVKD, per germline. The CDR3 consists of 15 residues. As DNA, the CDR3 is TGTGCCACCAGTGTTACTGGGGGCGTAAACAATGAGCAGTTCTTC. It encodes CATSVTGGVNNEQFF.

The chain couples TRBV7-3 to TRBJ2-1; TRBD1 matches 12 bases. Germline V gene data show CDR1 as SGHTA and CDR2 as FQGTGA. This CDR3 is built from 16 residues. V trimming: 0 bases; J trimming: 9 bases; junction bases outside the gene matches: 6. This CDR3 reads CASSLTGQGAPGEQFF. The CDR3 DNA follows: TGTGCCAGCAGCTTAACGGGACAGGGGGCGCCGGGTGAGCAGTTCTTC.

The V call is TRBV18, the J call TRBJ1-1; D gene unclear. Trimming left V 2 bases short and J 0 bases short, with 13 bases between. The CDR3 has 16 residues. CDR1 is KGHSH and CDR2 is LQKENI in the germline V gene. The CDR3 sequence: CASSPGASVMNTEAFF. The CDR3 coding sequence is TGTGCCAGCTCACCAGGAGCCTCCGTAATGAACACTGAAGCTTTCTTT.

The chain employs TRBV29-1 and TRBJ1-1; TRBD1 matches at 8 bases. Trimming cost V 4 bases and J 1 base; bases outside gene matches: 8. CDR1 is SQVTM, CDR2 ANQGSEA, per germline. CDR3 size: 15 residues. The CDR3 DNA sequence: TGCAGCGTTGGGGGGCCGGGACAGGAGAACACTGAAGCTTTCTTT. Translation gives CSVGGPGQENTEAFF.

V usage is TRBV5-5 and J usage is TRBJ2-2; D is unresolved. V lost 3 bases, J lost 4 bases, and 7 bases lay in between. CDR1 is SGHKS, CDR2 YYEKEE, per germline (reference sequence). The CDR3 is 13 amino acids. This chain's CDR3 is CASSSYTTGELFF. The CDR3 DNA reads TGTGCCAGCAGCTCTTACACCACCGGGGAGCTGTTTTTT.

The chain links TRBV6-1 to TRBJ2-2; the D is unclear. The germline CDR1 and CDR2 sequences are MNHNS and SASEGT. V gave up 3 bases and J gave up 5 bases, with 7 bases separating them. This CDR3 has 13 residues. The CDR3 sequence: CASSDGETGELFF. The CDR3 DNA reads as TGTGCCAGCAGTGACGGAGAGACCGGGGAGCTGTTTTTT.

This clone was counted once. The chain couples TRBV2 to TRBJ1-5; possible D gene TRBD1, 6 bases. Deletions cut 4 bases from V and 4 bases from J, with 11 bases between. Germline assignment: CDR1 SNHLY and CDR2 FYNNEI. The CDR3 runs 14 residues. The CDR3 DNA is TGTGCCAGCAGTGGAGACAGGAGAAATCAGCCCCAGCATTTT. Amino acid sequence: CASSGDRRNQPQHF.

The CDR3 nucleotides read TGTGCCAGCACTGCCAAAAACATTCAGTACTTC. It codes for CASTAKNIQYF. The chain carries TRBV6-5 and TRBJ2-4; D gene ambiguous. Trimming cost V 7 bases and J 1 base, with 2 bases left between them. The CDR3 is made up of 11 amino acids. The germline CDR1 and CDR2 sequences are MNHEY and SVGAGI.

The rearrangement links TRBV28 to TRBJ1-5; no reliable D call. The germline CDR1 and CDR2 sequences are MDHEN and SYDVKM. CDR3 length: 15 residues. The V gene lost 5 bases and the J gene lost 3 bases, with 14 bases spanning the gap. CDR3 DNA: TGTGCCAGCAGTCAAGGCGGGGAACACAATCAGCCCCAGCATTTT. Its translation: CASSQGGEHNQPQHF.

The chain combines TRBV25-1 with TRBJ1-2, with TRBD1 matching over 11 bases. V shed 0 bases, J shed 7 bases, and the junction held 1 base outside the gene matches. The CDR3 length is 14 residues. Germline CDR1 and CDR2: MGHDK and SYGVNS. CDR3 loop: CASSEYGTGGGYTF. In nucleotides, the CDR3 is TGTGCCAGCAGTGAATATGGGACAGGGGGTGGCTACACCTTC.

This chain connects TRBV29-1 to TRBJ1-1, with D possibly TRBD1 on 6 matching bases. The germline V gene encodes CDR1 SQVTM and CDR2 ANQGSEA. The ends were cut back, 7 bases at V and 4 bases at J, with 19 bases in the middle. This CDR3 contains 14 residues. CDR3 amino acids: CSAPGGSWRTEAFF. CDR3 sequence (DNA): TGCAGCGCCCCGGGGGGCAGTTGGCGCACTGAAGCTTTCTTT.

This clone occurred once. This chain connects TRBV29-1 to TRBJ1-1, with D perhaps matching TRBD1 (6 bases). CDR1 and CDR2 from the germline V gene are SQVTM and ANQGSEA. The germline V and J ends were trimmed by 2 bases and 7 bases, with 17 bases remaining between them. The CDR3 is 14 residues long. CDR3 coding DNA: TGCAGCGTTGAACGGGTGAGGCAGGGGAGTGAAGCTTTCTTT. As protein: CSVERVRQGSEAFF.

This chain joins TRBV5-1 and TRBJ2-7, with TRBD2 identical over 11 bases. V lost 4 bases and J lost 6; bases outside the gene matches: 15. The CDR3 has 17 residues. Germline CDR1 and CDR2: SGHRS and YFSETQ. CDR3 loop: CASSPLDGTSGIVEQYF. The CDR3 nucleotides are TGCGCCAGCAGCCCCCTGGATGGGACTAGCGGAATTGTCGAGCAGTACTTC.

The V call is TRBV6-5, the J call TRBJ2-2; 10 positions agree with TRBD1. V lost 7 bases, J lost 4 bases, and 3 bases stayed unmatched. The CDR3 sequence is 14 residues long. CDR1 is MNHEY and CDR2 is SVGAGI in the germline V gene. CDR3 DNA: TGTGCCAGCACCTGGACAGGGGGCACCGGGGAGCTGTTTTTT. Amino acids: CASTWTGGTGELFF.

The rearrangement uses TRBV5-8 and TRBJ2-3; weak D call: TRBD2 (5 bases). Germline CDR1 and CDR2: SGHTS and YDEGEE. V lost 4 bases and J lost 11, with 11 bases in between. This CDR3 comprises 11 residues. CDR3 DNA: TGTGCCAGCAGCGCCCTTCGGGAGCAGTATTTT. Amino acid sequence: CASSALREQYF. Supplemented by reference TRBV5-8 and TRBJ2-3, the full variable domain reads EAGVTQSPTHLIKTRGQQATLRCSPISGHTSVYWYQQALGLGLQFLLWYDEGEERNRGNFPPRFSGRQFPNYSSELNVNALELEDSALYLCASSALREQYFGPGTRLTVL.

Here the CDR3 reads CASSLVAGNNEKLFF. Written as DNA, the CDR3 is TGTGCCAGCAGTTTGGTGGCAGGGAATAATGAAAAACTGTTTTTT. The chain couples TRBV27 to TRBJ1-4; weak D call: TRBD1 (5 bases). The CDR3 has 15 amino acids. The germline CDR1 and CDR2 sequences are MNHEY and SMNVEV (reference sequence). With 3 bases removed from V and 4 bases from J, the gap between germline ends came to 12 bases.

The chain employs TRBV7-8 and TRBJ1-4, with 12 bases fitting TRBD1. V dropped 5 bases and J dropped 0; count of bases not matched to a gene: 7. Germline V lookup: CDR1 SGHVS, CDR2 FQNEAQ. CDR3 length equals 18 residues. The CDR3 nucleotides are TGTGCCAGCAGCAGCCGGGACAGGGGGCCCACAACTAATGAAAAACTGTTTTTT. Translation gives CASSSRDRGPTTNEKLFF.

This chain joins TRBV2 and TRBJ1-2; D gene uncertain. Germline CDR1 reads SNHLY; CDR2 reads FYNNEI. The CDR3 extends over 14 amino acids. V was cut by 3 bases and J by 3 bases, with 11 bases left in between. The CDR3 here is CASSDRGWDYGYTF. The CDR3 coding sequence is TGTGCCAGCAGTGATCGGGGTTGGGACTATGGCTACACCTTC.

This rearrangement joins TRBV15 to TRBJ1-5; D perhaps matches TRBD1 (5 bases). Germline CDR1 reads LNHNV; CDR2 reads YYDKDF (reference sequence). CDR3 length equals 16 residues. Trimming removed 2 bases from V and 8 bases from J, with 19 bases in between. The CDR3 protein is CATSRLGLLIGEPQHF. The CDR3 DNA reads TGTGCCACCAGCAGACTGGGACTTCTCATCGGGGAGCCCCAGCATTTT.

This clone was seen just once. The CDR3 region has the DNA TGTGCCAGCCGAGCGGGGGATACGCAGTATTTT. This gives the protein CASRAGDTQYF. The V gene is TRBV18, the J gene TRBJ2-3; 7 bases are shared with TRBD2. This CDR3 has 11 residues. From germline, CDR1 is KGHSH and CDR2 LQKENI. With V trimmed by 8 bases and J by 6 bases, 2 bases remained unmatched.